This entry lists 15 T cell receptor beta chains sequenced from one sample in a study of T-cell reconstitution after alpha-beta-depleted transplantation in children (dated by TCRdb to the mid-2010s). Explained via the paper, the treatment or condition label denotes: allogeneic hematopoietic cell transplantation with graft depleted of TCRalphabeta T cells and CD19 B cells. Library generation was performed with PCR. Sequencing took place on an Illumina HiSeq 2500. TCR libraries were prepared with molecular barcoding, using unique molecular identifiers to normalize TCRbeta repertoire quantification. The public reads were quality trimmed at Q25 with fastp and then assembled into clones with MiXCR by TCRdb, keeping productive beta chains. Each entry merges the rows of one CDR3 protein and shows their most common DNA and genes. This sample holds about 440,000 distinct CDR3 sequences; 43% were observed only once. The ten most abundant clones make up approximately 25% of the sample.

The source was PBMCs, collected before TCRalphabeta/CD19-depleted stem cell transplant. These receptor sequences come from a girl aged 2-9 years with aplastic anemia, due to receive a stem cell transplant.

The table lists this clonotype with a few counts. The chain combines TRBV6-1 with TRBJ2-7, with 7 bases that match TRBD1. The CDR3 contains 11 residues. Germline CDR1 and CDR2: MNHNS and SASEGT. The ends lost 10 bases at V and 4 bases at J; junction bases unmatched: 4. As DNA, the CDR3 is TGTGCCACCTCCAGGGGGTACGAGCAGTACTTC. It specifies CATSRGYEQYF.

J is TRBJ2-3 and V is TRBV20-1; 8 positions agree with TRBD2. This CDR3 is built from 17 residues. Germline CDR1 DFQATT, CDR2 SNEGSKA (reference sequence). J was trimmed by 3 bases and V by 3 bases; bases with no gene match: 14. CDR3 in amino acids: CSASGREGAEWTDTQYF. In nucleotides, the CDR3 is TGCAGTGCTAGCGGGAGGGAGGGTGCCGAGTGGACAGATACGCAGTATTTT.

The genes are TRBV7-8 and TRBJ2-1, with D unclear. The V end lost 1 base, the J end lost 7 bases, and 17 bases lay between the germline ends. CDR3 length: 16 residues. Germline V lookup: CDR1 SGHVS, CDR2 FQNEAQ. The CDR3 is CASSLEWKGRLNEQFF. The CDR3 DNA reads as TGTGCCAGCAGCTTAGAGTGGAAGGGTAGGCTGAATGAGCAGTTCTTC.

This clonotype was counted between two and nine times. This chain links TRBV5-1 with TRBJ2-7; possibly TRBD1 or TRBD2 for D (6 bases each). This CDR3 is built from 15 residues. The V gene's germline CDR1 is SGHRS and CDR2 YFSETQ. Deletions cut 0 bases from V and 6 bases from J, with 16 bases between. The CDR3 here is CASSLEGSGGGEQYF. The CDR3 DNA reads TGCGCCAGCAGCTTGGAGGGCAGCGGAGGGGGCGAGCAGTACTTC.

This clonotype was counted a few times. This sequence joins TRBV7-9 and TRBJ2-3; D is unresolved. Looked up from germline, CDR1 is SEHNR and CDR2 is FQNEAQ (reference sequence). This CDR3 region has 13 residues. Trimming took 3 bases from V and 3 from J, leaving 7 bases between them. CDR3 DNA sequence: TGTGCCAGCAGCTTCTTCGGAACAGATACGCAGTATTTT. Its protein is CASSFFGTDTQYF.

This clonotype was seen a few times. The V gene is TRBV28, the J gene TRBJ2-3, with D perhaps given as TRBD1 or TRBD2 (6 bases each). The ends were cut back, 4 bases at V and 3 bases at J, with 14 bases in the middle. CDR1 and CDR2 (germline): MDHEN, SYDVKM. The CDR3 is 15 residues long. The CDR3 DNA reads as TGTGCCAGCAGTTCCGGGGGCCCCTTAACAGATACGCAGTATTTT. This sequence encodes CASSSGGPLTDTQYF.

The genes are TRBV20-1 and TRBJ2-3; D might be TRBD2 (5 bases). Trimming left V 6 bases short and J 1 base short, with 17 bases between. This CDR3 is 15 amino acids long. CDR1 and CDR2 (germline): DFQATT, SNEGSKA (reference sequence). The CDR3 bases are TGCAGTGCAGCGGTATCGGGTTCACGCACAGATACGCAGTATTTT. This translates into CSAAVSGSRTDTQYF.

A single count supports this clonotype. This chain uses TRBV7-9 with TRBJ2-3; TRBD1 is a possible D gene (7 bases). V was pared by 5 bases and J by 2 bases, with 14 bases between. Germline V gene lookup returns CDR1 SEHNR and CDR2 FQNEAQ (reference sequence). The CDR3 has 15 amino acids. CDR3 protein: CASSPRGTATDTQYF. The CDR3 nucleotides read TGTGCCAGCAGCCCCCGCGGGACAGCCACAGATACGCAGTATTTT. Using reference TRBV7-9 and TRBJ2-3 for the parts outside the CDR3, the full variable domain is DTGVSQNPRHKITKRGQNVTFRCDPISEHNRLYWYRQTLGQGPEFLTYFQNEAQLEKSRLLSDRFSAERPKGSFSTLEIQRTEQGDSAMYLCASSPRGTATDTQYFGPGTRLTVL.

The chain joins TRBV4-1 to TRBJ2-1; 11 bases are shared with TRBD2. Per the germline V gene, CDR1 is MGHRA and CDR2 is YSYEKL. The CDR3 has 18 residues. J gave up 3 bases and V 0 bases, and 7 bases lay outside the gene matches. The chain's CDR3 is CASSQDGSSGGFYNEQFF. CDR3 DNA sequence: TGCGCCAGCAGCCAAGATGGCTCTAGCGGGGGGTTCTACAATGAGCAGTTCTTC.

This clonotype was picked up many times. The CDR3 sequence is CSAREAYSNQPQHF. The CDR3 DNA follows: TGCAGTGCTAGAGAGGCATATAGCAATCAGCCCCAGCATTTT. The chain joins TRBV20-1 to TRBJ1-5; D is unresolved. This CDR3 contains 14 residues. Trimming shortened V by 0 bases and J by 0 bases, and 6 bases separated the two germline ends. Germline V gene sequence: CDR1 DFQATT, CDR2 SNEGSKA (reference sequence).

The chain combines TRBV20-1 with TRBJ2-1; 7 positions match TRBD2. V lost 3 bases and J lost 7; bases outside the gene matches: 6. CDR3 length equals 13 residues. Germline CDR1 reads DFQATT; CDR2 reads SNEGSKA (reference sequence). Here the CDR3 DNA reads TGCAGTGCTAGTCGCGGGAGTAGTAATGAGCAGTTCTTC. It specifies CSASRGSSNEQFF.

This clonotype was counted between two and nine times. The J gene is TRBJ1-5, the V gene TRBV11-1; tentative D call: TRBD1 (6 bases). The CDR3 is made up of 18 amino acids. Trimming shortened V by 1 base and J by 2 bases, and 18 bases separated the two germline ends. Germline CDR1 SGHAT, CDR2 FQDESV (reference sequence). The CDR3 spells CASSLVGGGERGNQPQHF. CDR3 bases: TGTGCCAGCAGCTTAGTAGGAGGGGGGGAACGGGGCAATCAGCCCCAGCATTTT.

The chain uses TRBV15 and TRBJ2-3; D is ambiguous. The better agreement between TRBJ1-5 and the DNA end casts doubt on the J call. The germline V gene encodes CDR1 LNHNV and CDR2 YYDKDF (reference sequence). This CDR3 spans 12 amino acids. The CDR3 loop reads CATSLREGTQHF. The DNA of the CDR3 is TGTGCCACCAGCCTTCGGGAGGGTACGCAGCATTTT.

The chain recombines TRBV29-1 with TRBJ2-1; D is perhaps TRBD1 (7 bases). The CDR3 spans 14 residues. The V end was cut by 5 bases, the J end by 4 bases, with 15 bases between. Germline V gives CDR1 SQVTM, CDR2 ANQGSEA. CDR3 DNA sequence: TGCAGCGTTATCGACAGGGAGGTGTACAATGAGCAGTTCTTC. The encoded protein is CSVIDREVYNEQFF.

The chain links TRBV6-1 to TRBJ2-5; perhaps TRBD1 as D (5 bases). The CDR3 is made up of 13 amino acids. The germline gives CDR1 MNHNS, CDR2 SASEGT. Trimming took 6 bases from V and 4 from J, leaving 12 bases between them. The DNA for the CDR3 is TGTGCCAGCAGGCCTAGGGGAAGAGAGACCCAGTACTTC. Translated: CASRPRGRETQYF.